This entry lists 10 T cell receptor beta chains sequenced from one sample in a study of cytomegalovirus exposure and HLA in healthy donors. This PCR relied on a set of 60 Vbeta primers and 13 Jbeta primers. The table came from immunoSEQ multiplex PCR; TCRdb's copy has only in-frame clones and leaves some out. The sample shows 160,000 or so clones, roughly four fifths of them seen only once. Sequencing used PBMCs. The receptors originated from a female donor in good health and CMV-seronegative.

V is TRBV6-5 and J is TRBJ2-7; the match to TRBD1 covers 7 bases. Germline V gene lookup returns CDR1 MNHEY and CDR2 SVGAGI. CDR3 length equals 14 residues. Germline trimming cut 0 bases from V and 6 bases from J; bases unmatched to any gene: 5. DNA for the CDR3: TGTGCCAGCAGTTACTCCCCGGGACAGCGCGAGCAGTACTTC. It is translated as CASSYSPGQREQYF.

Here the CDR3 DNA reads TGTGCCAGCAGGTCACAGGCGGGGGGAACCTACGAGCAGTACTTC. It encodes CASRSQAGGTYEQYF. The chain has TRBV28 and TRBJ2-7; 8 bases agree with TRBD2. Germline values: CDR1 MDHEN, CDR2 SYDVKM. The CDR3 loop spans 15 amino acids. The V and J ends lost 6 bases and 2 bases, in that order; junction bases with no gene match: 9.

The CDR3 sequence: CASSQELRGGTGELFF. As DNA, the CDR3 is TGCGCCAGCAGCCAAGAACTCCGGGGAGGGACCGGGGAGCTGTTTTTT. The J gene is TRBJ2-2, the V gene TRBV4-1, with 7 bases that match TRBD2. The CDR3 loop spans 16 amino acids. V was pared by 0 bases and J by 5 bases, with 6 bases of the junction left unmatched. Germline V lookup: CDR1 MGHRA, CDR2 YSYEKL.

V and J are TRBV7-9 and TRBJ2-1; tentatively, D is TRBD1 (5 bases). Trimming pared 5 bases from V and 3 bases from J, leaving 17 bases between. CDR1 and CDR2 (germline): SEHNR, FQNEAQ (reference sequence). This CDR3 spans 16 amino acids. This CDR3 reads CASSPLGHRNYNEQFF. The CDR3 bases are TGTGCCAGCAGCCCCCTCGGCCACAGGAACTACAATGAGCAGTTCTTC.

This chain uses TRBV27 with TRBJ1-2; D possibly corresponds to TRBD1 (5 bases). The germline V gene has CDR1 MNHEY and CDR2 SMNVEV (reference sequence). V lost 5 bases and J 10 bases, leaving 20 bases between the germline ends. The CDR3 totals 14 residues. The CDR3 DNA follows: TGTGCCAGCAGTCCCGCCAGGGAACATCTGGCCTACACCTTC. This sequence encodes CASSPAREHLAYTF.

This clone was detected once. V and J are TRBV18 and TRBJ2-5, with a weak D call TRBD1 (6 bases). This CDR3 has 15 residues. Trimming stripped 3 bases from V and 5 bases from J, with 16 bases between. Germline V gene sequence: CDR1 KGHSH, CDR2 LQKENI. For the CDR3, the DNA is TGTGCCAGCTCACCGAGGCAGGGGTATACGGAGACCCAGTACTTC. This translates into CASSPRQGYTETQYF. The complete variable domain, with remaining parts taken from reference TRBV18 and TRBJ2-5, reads NAGVMQNPRHLVRRRGQEARLRCSPMKGHSHVYWYRQLPEEGLKFMVYLQKENIIDESGMPKERFSAEFPKEGPSILRIQQVVRGDSAAYFCASSPRQGYTETQYFGPGTRLLVL.

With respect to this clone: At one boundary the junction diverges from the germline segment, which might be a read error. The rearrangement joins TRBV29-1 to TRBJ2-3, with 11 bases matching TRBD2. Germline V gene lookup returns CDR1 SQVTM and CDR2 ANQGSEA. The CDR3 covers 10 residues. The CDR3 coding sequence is TGCAGCGTTGATGGGACTAGCGGTCGATTT. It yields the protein CSVDGTSGRF.

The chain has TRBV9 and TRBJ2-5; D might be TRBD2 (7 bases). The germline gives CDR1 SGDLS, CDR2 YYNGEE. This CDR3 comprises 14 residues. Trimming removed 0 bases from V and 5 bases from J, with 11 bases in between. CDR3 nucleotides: TGTGCCAGCAGCGTAGACGGGGGGCGGGAGACCCAGTACTTC. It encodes CASSVDGGRETQYF.

As DNA, the CDR3 is TGTGCCAGCAGTTACAGGGGCGGAGAGACCCAGTACTTC. Translation gives CASSYRGGETQYF. The chain uses TRBV6-6 and TRBJ2-5; D perhaps matches TRBD1 (5 bases). CDR1 is MNHNY and CDR2 is SVGAGI in the germline V gene (reference sequence). The V gene lost 2 bases and the J gene lost 4 bases, with 8 bases spanning the gap. The CDR3 length is 13 residues.

The CDR3 reads CASSQGTGFGGYGYTF. In nucleotides, the CDR3 is TGTGCCAGCAGCCAAGGGACAGGGTTTGGAGGCTATGGCTACACCTTC. The V and J genes are TRBV14 and TRBJ1-2; 8 positions match TRBD1. The CDR3 totals 16 residues. The J segment lost 4 bases and the V segment lost 1 base, leaving 8 bases of the junction unmatched. The V gene's germline CDR1 is SGHDN and CDR2 FVKESK.